This TCR beta chain was observed in a study of blood T cells in healthy people across ages (dated by TCRdb to the mid-2010s). About the full investigation: In model experiments, template switching captured about one uniquely barcoded TCR beta cDNA molecule for every two T cells. Using deep sequencing normalized with unique cDNA molecular identifiers, the study measured how TCR beta repertoire diversity changes with age. The donors were split into four age groups: young (average 16 years), middle-aged (39), aged (over 55) and long-lived (under 90). To avoid experimental bias, donors of different ages were randomly spread across the sequencing lanes. The study analyzed two additional independent replicas of 1 million unique cDNA reads from the same blood draw for two donors, one aged 18 to 30 and one aged 80 or older. Study-level results and caveats: Estimates of total diversity based on one million sequenced T cells were considered lower bounds and underestimates. The percentage of naive T cells measured by flow cytometry correlated strongly with observed TCR beta diversity. Donor CMV infection status was unknown, potentially confounding age-related changes in expanded clonotypes. Compared with the aged group, more naive CD4+ T cells, fewer expanded clones and increased TCR diversity were shown by the long-lived group, suggesting age selection. Because profiling used bulk unsorted PBMCs, naive and antigen-experienced compartments could not be compared conclusively. Observed TCR beta diversity per million T cells fell roughly linearly with age, and a significant reduction was already apparent by age roughly 41.

Systemically healthy Caucasian individuals from Russia, approximately 39 in total and aged roughly 6 to 90 years, were included as donors. Each donor gave about 10 milliliters of peripheral blood, drawn into EDTA-treated Vacutainer tubes. Ficoll-Paque density-gradient centrifugation was used to isolate PBMCs, with at least 7 million per sample. Trizol reagent was used to extract total RNA from PBMCs, with at least 6 micrograms per sample. Naive CD45RAhigh/CD27high T cell percentages were measured by flow cytometry on a PBMC aliquot from every donor. Concerning this clonotype: Which antigen it targets is not known. No much larger clone is present one base from it, and per-base qualities are unavailable.

Library preparation used 5' RACE. TCRdb records Illumina HiSeq 2500 as the sequencer. The second PCR ran for roughly 7 to 11 cycles and used a J-beta primer mix along with a sample-barcoded 5' primer. A template-switch 5' adaptor carrying 12 random nucleotides introduced a unique molecular identifier onto each TCR beta cDNA molecule. At least 2.5 million CDR3-containing paired-end reads were obtained from each sample. First-strand cDNA synthesis was performed from all RNA using the Mint cDNA synthesis kit, with priming by a TRBC-specific oligonucleotide. After uracil-DNA glycosylase treatment, a first 18-cycle PCR used universal primers M1SS and BC2_uni_R on all cDNA. In the source study's methods: Each sample was normalized by randomly selecting 1 million high-quality reads, each carrying a distinct molecular identifier. Reads with shared molecular identifiers were discarded instead of being binned into consensus sequences. MiTCR, run with a Q25 quality threshold and the strictest error-elimination algorithm, handled CDR3 identification, clonotype clustering and error correction. A nonparametric unseen species model using Euler transformation provided a lower-bound estimate of total TCR beta diversity. TCRdb handled the public reads itself, with Q25 trimming in fastp and clone calling in MiXCR, and kept productive beta chains. All rows with the same CDR3 protein become a single entry with the most common DNA and genes. What appears here as the V and J calls and clone size reflects TCRdb's work, not the paper's. Within this sample are over 700,000 distinct CDR3 sequences, with about 53% of them counted one time only. The ten top clones hold roughly two fifths of the sample.

The cysteine opens and the phenylalanine closes a CDR3 of 19 amino acids. Left in the record is the CDR3 DNA by itself, 57 bases read in frame from the first base. Per the germline V gene, MDHEN is the CDR1 and SYDVKM is the CDR2. Trimming takes 3 bases off V and 2 bases off J; junction bases not matched to a gene: 18. This sequence was found in a man older than 75 in good health. The sequenced sample was blood. The chain is made from TRBV28 and TRBJ2-7; TRBD2 matches 8 bases in the middle. CDR3 region: CASSFEVSRREDSAYEQYF. The DNA reads as follows: TGTGCCAGCAGTTTTGAAGTTAGTCGGCGGGAGGACTCGGCCTACGAGCAGTACTTC.